This TCR beta chain was captured by sequencing in a study of T-cell memory formation after mild COVID-19. The CDR3 is made up of 17 amino acids. Germline assignment: CDR1 MGHRA and CDR2 YSYEKL. Losses at the gene ends were 2 bases for V and 0 bases for J; bases not matched to a gene: 8. This clonotype was found a few times. Its antigen is not identified. Points from the study as a whole: Later expanders leaned CD4+, whereas day 15 to 85 contracting clones were balanced CD4/CD8.

MiXCR was run by TCRdb on the 5' RACE reads, yielding one entry per CDR3 protein. The sample carries 280,000 or so distinct CDR3 sequences, around 8% recorded once. The source of this sequence is a man between 18 and 29 years old who had mild COVID-19 (a few samples of this study predate the infection). Cell type and time point are not known. The V call is TRBV4-1, the J call TRBJ2-3, with TRBD2 matching 7 bases. The specimen sequenced was PBMCs or a T cell subset sorted from them (not recorded which). CDR3 in DNA: TGCGCCAGCAGCCAAAGGGGTCTAGCGGTTAGCACAGATACGCAGTATTTT. It codes for CASSQRGLAVSTDTQYF.